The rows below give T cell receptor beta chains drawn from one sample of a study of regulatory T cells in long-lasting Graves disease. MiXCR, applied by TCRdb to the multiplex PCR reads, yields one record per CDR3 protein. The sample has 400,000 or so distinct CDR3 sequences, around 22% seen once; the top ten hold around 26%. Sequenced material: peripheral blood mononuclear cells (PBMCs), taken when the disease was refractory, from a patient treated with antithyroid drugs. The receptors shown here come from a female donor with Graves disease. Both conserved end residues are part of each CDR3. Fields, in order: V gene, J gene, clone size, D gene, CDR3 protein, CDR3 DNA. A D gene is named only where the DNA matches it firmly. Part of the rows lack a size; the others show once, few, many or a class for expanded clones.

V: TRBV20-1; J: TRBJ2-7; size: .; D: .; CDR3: CSARDSSGSGYEQYF; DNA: TGCAGTGCTAGAGATAGCAGCGGCAGTGGGTACGAGCAGTACTTC
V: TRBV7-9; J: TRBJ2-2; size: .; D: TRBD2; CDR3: CASRVLAGTNTGELFF; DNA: TGTGCCAGCAGGGTACTAGCGGGGACGAACACCGGGGAGCTGTTTTTT
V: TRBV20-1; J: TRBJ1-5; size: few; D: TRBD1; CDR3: CSAGTGVGIGPQHF; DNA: TGCAGTGCTGGAACAGGGGTCGGCATTGGGCCCCAGCATTTT
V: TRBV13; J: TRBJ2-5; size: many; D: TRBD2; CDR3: CASRREGTSGRETQYF; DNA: TGTGCCAGCAGGCGCGAGGGGACTAGCGGGAGAGAGACCCAGTACTTC
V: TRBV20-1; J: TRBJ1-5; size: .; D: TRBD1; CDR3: CSAPGTGFQPQHF; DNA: TGCAGTGCACCCGGGACAGGGTTTCAGCCCCAGCATTTT
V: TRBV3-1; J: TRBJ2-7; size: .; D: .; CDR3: CASSQTLLYEQYF; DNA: TGTGCCAGCAGCCAAACCCTCCTTTACGAGCAGTACTTC
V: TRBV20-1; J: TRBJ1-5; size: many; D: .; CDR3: CSARAGNQPQHF; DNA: TGCAGTGCTAGAGCAGGGAATCAGCCCCAGCATTTT
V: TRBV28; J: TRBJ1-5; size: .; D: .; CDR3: CASSLLGRNQPQHF; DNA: TGTGCCAGCAGTTTACTAGGCAGGAATCAGCCCCAGCATTTT
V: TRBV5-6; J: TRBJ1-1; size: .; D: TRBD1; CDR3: CASSGRTGQAPEAFF; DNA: TGTGCCAGCAGCGGCCGCACTGGACAGGCCCCAGAAGCTTTCTTT
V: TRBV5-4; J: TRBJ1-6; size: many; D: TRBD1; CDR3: CASSSRGDSNSPLHF; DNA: TGTGCCAGCAGCTCCAGGGGGGACAGTAATTCACCCCTCCACTTT
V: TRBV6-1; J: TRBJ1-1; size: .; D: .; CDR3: CASSDFRGRNTEAFF; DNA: TGTGCCAGCAGTGACTTCAGGGGCCGTAACACTGAAGCTTTCTTT
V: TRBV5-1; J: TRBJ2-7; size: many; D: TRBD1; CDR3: CASSWTGGYEQYF; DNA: TGTGCCAGCAGTTGGACAGGGGGTTACGAGCAGTACTTC
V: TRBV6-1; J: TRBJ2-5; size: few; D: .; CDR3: CASTPLLQETQYF; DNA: TGTGCCAGCACCCCCCTACTCCAAGAGACCCAGTACTTC
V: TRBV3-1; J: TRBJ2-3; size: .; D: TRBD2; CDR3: CASSQAGTSGSLDTQYF; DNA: TGTGCCAGCAGCCAAGCAGGGACTAGCGGGAGTTTGGATACGCAGTATTTT
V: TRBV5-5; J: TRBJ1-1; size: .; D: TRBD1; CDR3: CASSNPGGRGTEAFF; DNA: TGTGCCAGCAGCAACCCCGGTGGCAGGGGGACTGAAGCTTTCTTT
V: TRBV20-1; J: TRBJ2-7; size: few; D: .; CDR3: CSAREVGEQSYEQYF; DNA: TGCAGTGCTAGAGAGGTAGGCGAACAAAGCTACGAGCAGTACTTC
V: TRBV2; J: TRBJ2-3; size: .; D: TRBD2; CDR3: CASSLLAGGADTQYF; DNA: TGTGCCAGCAGCCTCCTAGCGGGAGGCGCAGATACGCAGTATTTT
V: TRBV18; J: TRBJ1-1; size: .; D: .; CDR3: CASSPQGLSGVNTEAFF; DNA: TGTGCCAGCTCACCACAGGGACTTTCGGGAGTGAACACTGAAGCTTTCTTT
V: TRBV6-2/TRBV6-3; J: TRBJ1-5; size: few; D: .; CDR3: CASSYPNRQPQHF; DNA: TGTGCCAGCAGTTATCCAAACAGACAGCCCCAGCATTTT
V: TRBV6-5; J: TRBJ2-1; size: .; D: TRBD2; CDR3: CASSSLAGVGSGLNEQFF; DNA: TGTGCCAGCAGTTCCCTAGCGGGAGTGGGTTCGGGTTTGAATGAGCAGTTCTTC
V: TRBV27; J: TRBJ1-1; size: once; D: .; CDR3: CASSTIDFLGGETEAFF; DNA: TGTGCCAGCAGTACCATCGACTTTTTGGGGGGAGAAACTGAAGCTTTCTTT
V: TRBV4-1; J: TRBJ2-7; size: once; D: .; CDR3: CASSQARRGGWNHEQYF; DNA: TGCGCCAGCAGCCAAGCCCGTCGTGGGGGTTGGAACCACGAGCAGTACTTC
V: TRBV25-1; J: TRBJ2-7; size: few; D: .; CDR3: CASSARRDGEREQYF; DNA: TGTGCCAGCAGTGCCCGGAGGGACGGAGAGCGGGAGCAGTACTTC
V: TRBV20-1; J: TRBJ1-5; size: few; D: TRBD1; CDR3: CSASQRQGSSNQPQHF; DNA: TGCAGTGCTAGTCAACGACAGGGTTCGAGCAATCAGCCCCAGCATTTT
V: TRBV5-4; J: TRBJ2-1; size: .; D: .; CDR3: CASSSAGLYNEQFF; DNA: TGTGCCAGCAGCTCAGCGGGCCTATACAATGAGCAGTTCTTC
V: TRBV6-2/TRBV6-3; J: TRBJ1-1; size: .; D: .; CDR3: CASRLTGAEAFF; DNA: TGTGCCAGCAGGCTTACAGGCGCAGAAGCTTTCTTT
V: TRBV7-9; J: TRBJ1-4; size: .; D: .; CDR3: CASSFGSGEKLFF; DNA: TGTGCCAGCAGCTTCGGCAGTGGTGAAAAACTGTTTTTT
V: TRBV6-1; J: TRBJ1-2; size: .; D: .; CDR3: CASTPLYNYGYTF; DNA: TGTGCCAGCACCCCCCTGTATAACTATGGCTACACCTTC
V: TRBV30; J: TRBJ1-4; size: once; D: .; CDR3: CAWSPDRTTNEKLFF; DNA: TGTGCCTGGAGTCCAGACAGGACAACTAATGAAAAACTGTTTTTT
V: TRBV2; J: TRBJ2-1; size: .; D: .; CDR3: CASGGGRDGYSYNEQFF; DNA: TGTGCCAGCGGAGGGGGCCGGGATGGGTACTCCTACAATGAGCAGTTCTTC
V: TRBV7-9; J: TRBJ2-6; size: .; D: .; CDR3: CASTTTAFSGANVLTF; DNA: TGTGCCAGCACCACGACAGCTTTCTCTGGGGCCAACGTCCTGACTTTC
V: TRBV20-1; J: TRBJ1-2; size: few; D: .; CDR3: CSASTGNLLSGYTF; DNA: TGCAGTGCTAGCACGGGGAATTTGCTCTCGGGCTACACCTTC
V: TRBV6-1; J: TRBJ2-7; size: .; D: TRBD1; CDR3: CASSLQGASDEQYF; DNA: TGTGCCAGCAGTCTACAGGGGGCGTCGGACGAGCAGTACTTC